Given below is one TCR beta chain in context. The data derive from a study of CD8 T cells in Susac syndrome. The authors reverse transcribed about 0.45 to 1 ug RNA with random hexamers. TCRdb re-called the immunoSEQ multiplex PCR reads with MiXCR, one entry per CDR3 protein. This table holds about 190,000 distinct CDR3 sequences, around 93% found once. This sequence was found in a human donor in good health. Sample: CD4+ T cells from PBMCs.

CDR3 sequence: CSAWNRPYGYTF. The CDR3 region has the DNA TGCAGTGCTTGGAACAGGCCTTATGGCTACACCTTC. J is TRBJ1-2 and V is TRBV20-1, with D tentatively TRBD1 (5 bases). V was cut by 5 bases and J by 5 bases, with 12 bases left in between. From germline, CDR1 is DFQATT and CDR2 SNEGSKA (reference sequence). CDR3 length: 12 amino acids.